This TCR beta chain was observed in a study of blood T cells in healthy people across ages. Study details: Researchers report that template switching captured about one barcoded beta molecule per two T cells.

It was with a sample-barcoded 5' primer and a J-beta primer mix that a second PCR of roughly 7 to 12 cycles was run. TCRdb re-derived calls from the 5' RACE reads in MiXCR, one entry per CDR3 protein. The table includes approximately 880,000 distinct CDR3 sequences, roughly 50% detected once. Comments on this clonotype: Its target is unknown.

With 4 bases clipped from V and 0 bases from J, the junction kept 9 bases outside the gene matches. The CDR3 sequence is 17 residues long. Germline loops: CDR1 MNHEY, CDR2 SVGAGI. Broader study findings: Age showed a roughly linear inverse relationship with TCR beta diversity per million T cells. Naive and antigen-experienced cells were not separated, limiting conclusive comparison. There were more naive CD4+ cells and higher diversity in long-lived donors than in aged donors.

Sequencing was performed on blood. This chain connects TRBV6-5 to TRBJ1-5, with 7 bases aligning to TRBD1. The TCR originated in a man aged 30 to 39 in good health. The CDR3 loop reads CASSSTGSFISNQPQHF. CDR3 bases: TGTGCCAGCAGTTCGACAGGGAGTTTCATTAGCAATCAGCCCCAGCATTTT.